These T cell receptor beta chains were read from a single sample in a study of CD8+CD57+ T cells in acquired aplastic anemia. TCRdb used MiXCR to reprocess the reads, holding one entry per CDR3 protein. The table lists about 200,000 distinct CDR3 sequences, about half of them singletons. The specimen was sorted CD4+, CD8+, or CD8+CD57+ T cells (not recorded which) from PBMCs. The source of these receptors is a human donor with aplastic anemia. CDR3s include the opening cysteine and the closing phenylalanine or tryptophan. Fields, in order: V gene, J gene, clone size, D gene, CDR3 DNA, CDR3 protein. A D gene is named only where the DNA matches it firmly. The size field is filled for only some rows; it gives once, few, many or a size class.

TRBV20-1	TRBJ2-3	many	TRBD2	TGCAGCGGAATTCCGGGGGGAACAAGCACAGATACGCAGTATTTT	CSGIPGGTSTDTQYF
TRBV11-2	TRBJ1-5	many	TRBD1	TGTGCCAGCAGCCACGGGACAGTACTTCAGCCCCAGCATTTT	CASSHGTVLQPQHF
TRBV5-8	TRBJ1-6	.	.	TGTGCCAGCAAATTCCCTCGGGGTCGCGATTCACCCCTCCACTTT	CASKFPRGRDSPLHF
TRBV5-1	TRBJ2-1	.	.	TGCGCCAGCAGCTTAATAGCGGTCTCCTACAATGAGCAGTTCTTC	CASSLIAVSYNEQFF
TRBV20-1	TRBJ2-7	few	TRBD2	TGCAGTGCTAGACCCGCCCAGGGTAGCGGGGAGCACGAGCAGTACTTC	CSARPAQGSGEHEQYF
TRBV2	TRBJ2-5	many	.	TGTGCCAGCAGTGGGCCCCTGGTAGCGCAAAGAGAGACCCAGTACTTC	CASSGPLVAQRETQYF
TRBV6-4	TRBJ1-6	.	.	TGTGCCAGCAGTGAATCTACTAATTCACCCCTCCACTTT	CASSESTNSPLHF
TRBV6-5	TRBJ1-1	.	.	TGTGCCAGCAGTTACTACCGGGGGCCCAGGAACACTGAAGCTTTCTTT	CASSYYRGPRNTEAFF
TRBV5-1	TRBJ2-2	many	TRBD1	TGCGCCAGCAGCTTCACAGGGGGCGGCACCGGGGAGCTGTTTTTT	CASSFTGGGTGELFF
TRBV5-1	TRBJ2-5	.	.	TGCGCCAGCAGCTTGTTGGGGGCGGAAGAGACCCAGTACTTC	CASSLLGAEETQYF
TRBV7-3	TRBJ1-2	few	TRBD1	TGTGCCAGCAGCTTAGGGACAGGGCCCGGCTACACCTTC	CASSLGTGPGYTF
TRBV7-3	TRBJ1-6	.	TRBD1	TGTGCCAGCAGTTACTCGACAGGGAGCTCCTATAATTCACCCCTCCACTTT	CASSYSTGSSYNSPLHF
TRBV2	TRBJ1-5	many	.	TGTGCCAGCAGTGAGGGTTATAGCAATCAGCCCCAGCATTTT	CASSEGYSNQPQHF
TRBV15	TRBJ2-1	.	.	TGTGCCACCAGCAGAGAGAGCATGACTGAGCAGTTCTTC	CATSRESMTEQFF
TRBV6-1	TRBJ2-2	.	TRBD1	TGTGCCAGCAGATGGGACAGGGGGCGGACCGGGGAGCTGTTTTTT	CASRWDRGRTGELFF
TRBV12-3/TRBV12-4	TRBJ1-5	many	.	TGTGCCAGCAGTTTAGACGGAACAGGGCAGCCCCAGCATTTT	CASSLDGTGQPQHF
TRBV10-3	TRBJ1-1	many	.	TGTGCCATCAGTGTTGACAGGAACACTGAAGCTTTCTTT	CAISVDRNTEAFF
TRBV9	TRBJ1-2	few	.	TGTGCCAGCAGGGGACTGGGGCGGGGGATCGGATCCGATGGCTACACCTTC	CASRGLGRGIGSDGYTF
TRBV19	TRBJ2-7	.	.	TGTGCCAGTAGTCAACAGGGGGGGGACCTAAGCTACGAGCAGTACTTC	CASSQQGGDLSYEQYF
TRBV20-1	TRBJ2-5	.	TRBD2	TGCAGTGCTTCTCCGGGACTAGCGGGGGGTTTTGGTGTCCAGTACTTC	CSASPGLAGGFGVQYF
TRBV5-1	TRBJ2-1	many	TRBD1	TGCGCCAGCAGTGAACAGGGGTCCTACAATGAGCAGTTCTTC	CASSEQGSYNEQFF
TRBV7-7	TRBJ2-3	.	.	TGTGCTAGAGGTTTGGGTACGCAGTATTTT	CARGLGTQYF
TRBV5-5	TRBJ2-7	many	.	TGTGCCAGCAGCTTTATAACAGACCTAGAGATTGCCGAGCAGTACTTC	CASSFITDLEIAEQYF
TRBV6-2/TRBV6-3	TRBJ2-5	.	TRBD2	TGTGCCAGCGGACTAGTTGGCGAGACCCAGTACTTC	CASGLVGETQYF
TRBV7-9	TRBJ2-1	.	.	TGTGCCAGCAGCTTAATAGGGATCGATGAGCAGTTCTTC	CASSLIGIDEQFF
TRBV5-1	TRBJ1-2	many	TRBD1	TGCGCCAGCAGCTTGGGACAGGGGAGTGACGGCTACACCTTC	CASSLGQGSDGYTF
TRBV29-1	TRBJ1-2	.	.	TGCAGCGTTGATACCCGCCAGGGCTCCTCCGGGGGTGGCTACACCTTC	CSVDTRQGSSGGGYTF
TRBV7-9	TRBJ2-1	.	TRBD2	TGTGCCAGCAGCTTTCAAGGAAGCGGGGGGAGTGATGAGCAGTTCTTC	CASSFQGSGGSDEQFF
TRBV5-8	TRBJ2-3	many	.	TGTGCCAGCAGCTTGGATGGGGTCAGCACAGATACGCAGTATTTT	CASSLDGVSTDTQYF
TRBV5-1	TRBJ2-1	.	TRBD2	TGCGCCAGCAGCTTTCCAGCGGGAGGGAGGGATGAGCAGTTCTTC	CASSFPAGGRDEQFF
TRBV7-9	TRBJ2-3	.	TRBD2	TGTGCCAGCAGCTTAGCCCGAGGACTAGCGGGGGGAGATATGCGGTATTTT	CASSLARGLAGGDMRYF
TRBV13	TRBJ2-7	few	TRBD2	TGTGCCAGCAGCAAATCCCCGGGACTAGCCCCCTACGAGCAGTACTTC	CASSKSPGLAPYEQYF
TRBV5-1	TRBJ1-1	many	TRBD1	TGCGCCAGCAGCAAGACCGGGACAGGTAACACTGAAGCTTTCTTT	CASSKTGTGNTEAFF
TRBV19	TRBJ2-5	many	TRBD1	TGTGCCAGTAGTATCTCCAGGGGGCTAGCAGAGACCCAGTACTTC	CASSISRGLAETQYF
TRBV6-1	TRBJ2-3	.	TRBD1	TGTGCCAGCAGCGCGGGACAGGGGTTCACAGATACGCAGTATTTT	CASSAGQGFTDTQYF
TRBV7-9	TRBJ2-7	many	.	TGTGCCAGCAGCCCACATCCGGACCGATCCTACGAGCAGTACTTC	CASSPHPDRSYEQYF
TRBV10-1	TRBJ1-5	.	.	TGCGCCAGCAGTGAGATGGGGCAGCCCCAGCATTTT	CASSEMGQPQHF
TRBV20-1	TRBJ2-7	once	.	TGCAGTGCCCGGTCTAGGGGTCTGGACGAGCAGTACTTC	CSARSRGLDEQYF
TRBV10-3	TRBJ1-6	.	.	TGTGCCATCAGTGAGTCCTCGCCCCCAAATTCACCCCTCCACTTT	CAISESSPPNSPLHF
TRBV7-3	TRBJ2-7	many	TRBD2	TGTGCCAGCAGCTTAGCGGGGGACCGGGGGGAGCAGTACTTC	CASSLAGDRGEQYF
TRBV30	TRBJ1-5	.	TRBD1	TGTGCCTGGAGTGTAGTTGGGGGACAGGGTGAACAGCCCCAGCATTTT	CAWSVVGGQGEQPQHF
TRBV19	TRBJ1-2	.	.	TGTGCCAGTACCCCTGGGGGCTACACCTTC	CASTPGGYTF
TRBV15	TRBJ1-1	.	.	TGTGCCACCAGCAGAGCCGGGACTGGGAACACTGAAGCTTTCTTT	CATSRAGTGNTEAFF
TRBV12-3/TRBV12-4	TRBJ1-2	.	.	TGTGCCAGCAGTTTGTGGTGGACTGGCTACACCTTC	CASSLWWTGYTF
TRBV20-1	TRBJ2-7	once	TRBD1	TGCAGTGCCGATCGGGACAGGGGGCGCGGATCCTACGAGCAGTACTTC	CSADRDRGRGSYEQYF
TRBV6-5	TRBJ2-7	many	.	TGTGCCAGCAGTTACGTTACAGGGAGGCACGAGCAGTACTTC	CASSYVTGRHEQYF
TRBV15	TRBJ1-2	.	TRBD1	TGTGCCACCAGCCGACCCAGACAGGGTATAGTTAACTATGGCTACACCTTC	CATSRPRQGIVNYGYTF
TRBV5-1	TRBJ2-1	.	.	TGCGCCAGCAGCTTGAGAGGGGATGAGCAGTTCTTC	CASSLRGDEQFF
TRBV30	TRBJ2-2	.	.	TGTGCCTGGAGTGTACGAGGAAAGGTCGGGGAGCTGTTTTTT	CAWSVRGKVGELFF
TRBV7-3	TRBJ2-6	.	TRBD2	TGTGCCAGCAGCTTACTAACTAGCGGGGGGGCCAACGTCCTGACTTTC	CASSLLTSGGANVLTF
TRBV20-1	TRBJ2-1	many	.	TGCAGTGCCACCCGACCCGGAGGGGGCTCCTACAATGAGCAGTTCTTC	CSATRPGGGSYNEQFF
TRBV3-1	TRBJ2-7	few	TRBD2	TGTGCCAGCAGCCAAGACAGCGGGGGGGCCTCCTACGAGCAGTACTTC	CASSQDSGGASYEQYF
TRBV9	TRBJ1-1	.	TRBD1	TGTGCCAGCAGCACAGGGGAAGGGGACACTGAAGCTTTCTTT	CASSTGEGDTEAFF
TRBV20-1	TRBJ1-5	many	.	TGCAGTGCTAGGGTCCATAGCAATCAGCCCCAGCATTTT	CSARVHSNQPQHF
TRBV7-9	TRBJ1-2	many	.	TGTGCCAGCAGCTTAGAGGGGGACTATGGCTACACCTTC	CASSLEGDYGYTF